The clone carrying this T cell receptor (beta chain) was counted only a few times. Its target is not known. Using a J-beta primer mix together with a sample-barcoded 5' primer, a second PCR was run for roughly 7 to 12 cycles. TCRdb reprocessed the 5' RACE reads via MiXCR and lists one record per CDR3 protein. The table has approximately 690,000 distinct CDR3 sequences, about 43% seen once. Germline CDR1 and CDR2: DFQATT and SNEGSKA (reference sequence). This CDR3 has 17 residues. This specimen belongs to a study of blood T cells in healthy people across ages. A minimum of 5 micrograms of total RNA was extracted per sample. Study-wide findings and caveats: Strongly correlated with naive T cell percentage was TCR beta diversity. Long-lived donors carried more naive CD4+ cells and greater diversity than aged donors.

The source is an older man in good health. The rearrangement uses TRBV20-1 and TRBJ2-7; tentatively, D is TRBD1 (8 bases). The better agreement between TRBJ2-5 and the DNA end casts doubt on the J call. Source material: blood. CDR3 residues: CSARDMGGSRDRETQYF. The CDR3 DNA reads as TGCAGTGCTAGAGATATGGGCGGGAGTAGGGACAGGGAGACCCAGTACTTC.